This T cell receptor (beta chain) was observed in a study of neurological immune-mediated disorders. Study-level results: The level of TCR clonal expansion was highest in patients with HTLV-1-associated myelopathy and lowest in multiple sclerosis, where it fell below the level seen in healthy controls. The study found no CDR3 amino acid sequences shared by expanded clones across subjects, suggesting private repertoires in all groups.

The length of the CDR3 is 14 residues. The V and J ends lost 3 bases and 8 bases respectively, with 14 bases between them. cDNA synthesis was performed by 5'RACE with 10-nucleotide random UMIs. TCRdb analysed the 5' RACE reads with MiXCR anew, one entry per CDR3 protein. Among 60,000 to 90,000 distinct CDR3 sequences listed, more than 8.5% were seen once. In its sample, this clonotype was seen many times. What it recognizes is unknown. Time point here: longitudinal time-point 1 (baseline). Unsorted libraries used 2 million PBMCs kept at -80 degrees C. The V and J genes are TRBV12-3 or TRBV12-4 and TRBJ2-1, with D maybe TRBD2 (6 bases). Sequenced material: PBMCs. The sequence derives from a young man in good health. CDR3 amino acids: CASSFSGGMDEQFF. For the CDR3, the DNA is TGTGCCAGCAGTTTTTCCGGGGGAATGGATGAGCAGTTCTTC.